The entry below describes one TCR beta chain. Germline V gene lookup returns CDR1 LGHNA and CDR2 YNFKEQ. Losses at the gene ends were 1 base for V and 13 bases for J; bases not matched to a gene: 12. This CDR3 is 17 amino acids long. The data stem from a study of T-cell memory formation after mild COVID-19. TCRdb passed the 5' RACE reads through MiXCR, listing each CDR3 protein once. The sample records 550,000 to 600,000 distinct CDR3 sequences, less than 25% being singletons. V usage is TRBV4-2 and J usage is TRBJ2-1, with TRBD2 matching 14 bases. Sequencing input: PBMCs or a T cell subset sorted from them (not recorded which). This TCR was recovered from an adult woman who had mild COVID-19 (a few samples of this study predate the infection). Cell type and time point are not known. The CDR3 DNA follows: TGTGCCAGCAGCCAAGGGAAGACTAGCGGGGGGGCCACGGATCAGTTCTTC. It is translated as CASSQGKTSGGATDQFF.